These T cell receptor beta chains were read from a single sample in a study of blood T cell repertoires in COVID-19. Assay: immunoSEQ multiplex PCR; the TCRdb copy retains only in-frame clones and omits some. The profile shows around 250,000 clones, approximately 80% of them singletons. Sequenced input: peripheral blood. Source of these receptors: a woman younger than 35 with acute or convalescent COVID-19. Each CDR3 is given with its conserved first and last residue. D genes are given only for firm matches. A row's size may be missing; if present it is once, few, many or a size class.

d_gene	j_gene	abundance	v_gene	CDR3nt	CDR3aa
-	TRBJ2-7	-	TRBV6-5	TGTGCCAGCAGTTACTCGAGGGTCCACGAGCAGTACTTC	CASSYSRVHEQYF
TRBD1	TRBJ1-2	-	TRBV6-6	TGTGCCAGCAGTTACTCCGACAGGGCCTATGGCTACACCTTC	CASSYSDRAYGYTF
-	TRBJ1-1	-	TRBV29-1	TGCAGCGTCGGGACATTGAACACTGAAGCTTTCTTT	CSVGTLNTEAFF
-	TRBJ2-3	few	TRBV6-5	TGTGCCAGCACCTCGGGGGAGTTCACAGATACGCAGTATTTT	CASTSGEFTDTQYF
-	TRBJ2-3	-	TRBV5-1	TGCGCCAGCAGCTTGTGGCAGAGCACAGATACGCAGTATTTT	CASSLWQSTDTQYF
TRBD1	TRBJ2-7	few	TRBV19	TGTGCCAGTAGTCTAAAGGGACAGCTGGACGTCTACGAGCAGTACTTC	CASSLKGQLDVYEQYF
TRBD2	TRBJ2-5	-	TRBV19	TGTGCCAGTAGCGTAAGCGGGAGGGGAGAGACCCAGTACTTC	CASSVSGRGETQYF
TRBD2	TRBJ2-7	-	TRBV7-2	TGTGCCAGCAGCTTAGCGGCTAGCGGCTACGAGCAGTACTTC	CASSLAASGYEQYF
TRBD2	TRBJ2-1	-	TRBV5-1	TGCGCCAGCAGCTTGCGGCTAGCGGACAATGAGCAGTTCTTC	CASSLRLADNEQFF
TRBD2	TRBJ2-2	-	TRBV9	TGTGCCAGCAGCGCCCCTGGGAGGGTAGGCACCGGGGAGCTGTTTTTT	CASSAPGRVGTGELFF
-	TRBJ2-5	-	TRBV3-1/TRBV3-2	TGTGCCAGCAGCCATCGACAGAGGCAAGAGACCCAGTACTTC	CASSHRQRQETQYF
-	TRBJ1-1	-	TRBV30	TGTGCCTGGAGTGCCAACAGGGTTGCGAACACTGAAGCTTTCTTT	CAWSANRVANTEAFF
-	TRBJ2-1	-	TRBV19	TGTGCCAGTAGTATAGGTTATTCTAACTCCTACAATGAGCAGTTCTTC	CASSIGYSNSYNEQFF
-	TRBJ2-7	-	TRBV24-1	TGTGCCACCAGTGATTTTAGTGCTTCCGAGCAGTACTTC	CATSDFSASEQYF
-	TRBJ2-3	-	TRBV4-2	TGTGCCAGCAGCCAGGGGACTAGCACAGATACGCAGTATTTT	CASSQGTSTDTQYF
TRBD2	TRBJ2-1	-	TRBV14	TGTGCCAGCAGCCAAGGGCCCGGGTGGGAGGGCCTTAATAGCGATGAGCAGTTCTTC	CASSQGPGWEGLNSDEQFF
-	TRBJ2-2	-	TRBV27	TGTGCCAGCAGTTTAGCGGAGACCGGGGAGCTGTTTTTT	CASSLAETGELFF
TRBD2	TRBJ2-3	-	TRBV7-9	TGTGCCAGCTTAATGGAGCGGGAAAGCACAGATACGCAGTATTTT	CASLMERESTDTQYF
TRBD1	TRBJ2-6	-	TRBV10-3	TGTGCCATCAGTCCCAAGGACAGGCTCTCTGGGGCCAACGTCCTGACTTTC	CAISPKDRLSGANVLTF
-	TRBJ2-1	-	TRBV18	TGTGCCAGCTCACCAGTGGACACCTACAATGAGCAGTTCTTC	CASSPVDTYNEQFF
-	TRBJ1-1	-	TRBV19	TGTGCCAGTAGTATCCCCCCCGACGGGATCGGGAACACTGAAGCTTTCTTT	CASSIPPDGIGNTEAFF
TRBD2	TRBJ2-1	-	TRBV7-6	TGTGCCAGCAGCTTAGGGGGGGCACTAGCGGAACATTCCTACAATGAGCAGTTCTTC	CASSLGGALAEHSYNEQFF
-	TRBJ2-1	-	TRBV6-6	TGTGCCAGCAGTTCTCCTGGACTCCTCAAGCAGTTCTTC	CASSSPGLLKQFF
-	TRBJ2-7	-	TRBV5-1	TGCGCCAGCAGCTTGGAACCCCTCTCTGTCTACTCCTACGAGCAGTACTTC	CASSLEPLSVYSYEQYF
-	TRBJ1-1	few	TRBV23-1	TGCGCCAGCAGAAGGGGCCCAAACACTGAAGCTTTCTTT	CASRRGPNTEAFF
-	TRBJ1-1	-	TRBV4-3	TGCGCCAGCAGGGGGGGGACAGAAGCTTTCTTT	CASRGGTEAFF